There are many counts of the clone carrying this T cell receptor beta chain. Its antigen remains unidentified. CDR3 length: 14 amino acids. Germline V gene lookup returns CDR1 SQVTM and CDR2 ANQGSEA. With 0 bases removed from V and 1 base from J, the gap between germline ends came to 9 bases. The cDNA was synthesized by 5'RACE incorporating 10-nucleotide random UMIs. TCRdb re-called the 5' RACE reads through MiXCR, storing one row per CDR3 protein. The sample yields roughly 56,000 distinct CDR3 sequences, around 3.4% seen once. This record belongs to a study of neurological immune-mediated disorders. Findings of the study overall: It was HTLV-1-associated myelopathy that showed the most TCR clonal expansion, while multiple sclerosis showed the least, falling below healthy controls. One related-CDR3 cluster, found by phylogenetic grouping, held repertoires of 18 of 34 multiple sclerosis patients and is a possible signature.

The sequencing sample was made of PBMCs. The chain combines TRBV29-1 with TRBJ1-1; D is possibly TRBD1 (5 bases). The clonotype was recovered from a woman aged 60-70 years with multiple sclerosis. The CDR3 DNA reads as TGCAGCGTTGAAGAAACCCAGGGGAACACTGAAGCTTTCTTT. Translation: CSVEETQGNTEAFF.